This section outlines one TCR beta chain sequence together with its context. The data were obtained in a study of CD8+ T cells in alopecia areata. The CDR3 runs 13 residues. Trimming took 3 bases from V and 5 from J, leaving 13 bases between them. Looked up from germline, CDR1 is SQVTM and CDR2 is ANQGSEA. In each case, RNA was isolated and then reverse transcribed into cDNA as the sequencing template. The assay was immunoSEQ multiplex PCR, and TCRdb's table has in-frame clones only and misses some. In the table there are around 210,000 clones, roughly 50% of which are singletons. The chain carries TRBV29-1 and TRBJ1-2, with no clear D. Sequencing was carried out using CD8+ T cells sorted from blood. This receptor was taken from a human donor in good health. CDR3 in amino acids: CSVDALPGYGYTF. CDR3 in DNA: TGCAGCGTTGATGCCCTCCCGGGGTATGGCTACACCTTC.